Below are 27 T cell receptor beta chains sequenced from a single sample in a study of T cells after yellow fever vaccination. TCRdb re-called the 5' RACE reads through MiXCR, storing one row per CDR3 protein. The sample consists of 200,000 to 250,000 distinct CDR3 sequences, less than 9% of them appearing once. The sequenced sample was CD4+ T cells sorted from PBMCs, obtained 15 days after the yellow fever booster vaccination. The receptors were sampled from a young man who received the YFV17D yellow fever vaccine.

V usage is TRBV7-2 and J usage is TRBJ2-2; 7 positions agree with TRBD2. Per germline, CDR1 SGHTA and CDR2 FQGNSA. This CDR3 is 14 amino acids long. J gave up 3 bases and V 5 bases, and 3 bases lay outside the gene matches. CDR3 coding DNA: TGTGCCAGCAGCCGGGCGGGAGACACCGGGGAGCTGTTTTTT. Its protein product is CASSRAGDTGELFF. Filled out from reference TRBV7-2 and TRBJ2-2, the complete variable domain reads GAGVSQSPSNKVTEKGKDVELRCDPISGHTALYWYRQSLGQGLEFLIYFQGNSAPDKSGLPSDRFSAERTGGSVSTLTIQRTQQEDSAVYLCASSRAGDTGELFFGEGSRLTVL.

The V gene is TRBV4-3, the J gene TRBJ2-2, with D maybe TRBD1 (5 bases). The germline V and J ends were trimmed by 4 bases and 3 bases, with 12 bases remaining between them. The CDR3 has 15 amino acids. Germline loops: CDR1 LGHNA, CDR2 YSLEER. CDR3 sequence: CASSPQAMYTGELFF. Here the CDR3 DNA reads TGCGCCAGCAGCCCACAGGCGATGTACACCGGGGAGCTGTTTTTT.

This clonotype showed up just a few times. V usage is TRBV12-3 or TRBV12-4 and J usage is TRBJ2-7; a weak D match, TRBD1 (6 bases). V lost 3 bases to trimming and J lost 7 bases, with 10 bases between them. CDR3 length: 12 residues. This CDR3 reads CASSFHGQEQYF. CDR3 nucleotide sequence: TGTGCCAGCAGTTTCCATGGACAGGAGCAGTACTTC.

This clonotype was detected only a few times. The V gene is TRBV29-1, the J gene TRBJ2-3; 7 positions match TRBD2. The CDR3 covers 13 residues. V trimming: 5 bases; J trimming: 1 base; junction bases outside the gene matches: 3. The germline gives CDR1 SQVTM, CDR2 ANQGSEA. The CDR3 sequence is CSVLGGGTDTQYF. The CDR3 nucleotides read TGCAGCGTTTTGGGAGGGGGCACAGATACGCAGTATTTT.

J is TRBJ1-5 and V is TRBV20-1; unclear D gene. V shed 0 bases and J shed 0 bases, with 9 bases lying between them. The CDR3 is 15 amino acids. The V gene's germline CDR1 is DFQATT and CDR2 SNEGSKA (reference sequence). CDR3 residues: CSAREPRGSNQPQHF. CDR3 in DNA: TGCAGTGCTAGAGAGCCGCGAGGTAGCAATCAGCCCCAGCATTTT.

This clonotype came up a few times. The rearrangement uses TRBV20-1 and TRBJ2-1; 8 bases line up with TRBD2. The germline gives CDR1 DFQATT, CDR2 SNEGSKA (reference sequence). V shed 0 bases, J shed 0 bases, and the junction held 4 bases outside the gene matches. CDR3 length equals 16 residues. In DNA, the CDR3 is TGCAGTGCTAGAGATCAGCGGGGGCTCTCCTACAATGAGCAGTTCTTC. Amino acids: CSARDQRGLSYNEQFF.

The rearrangement joins TRBV13 to TRBJ2-2, with a possible D match to TRBD2 (6 bases). The CDR3 is made up of 14 amino acids. The V gene lost 3 bases and the J gene lost 4 bases, with 9 bases spanning the gap. CDR1 is PRHDT, CDR2 FYEKMQ, per germline (reference sequence). CDR3 DNA sequence: TGTGCCAGCAGCTTGTGGGAGGTCACCGGGGAGCTGTTTTTT. Encoded protein: CASSLWEVTGELFF. Full variable domain (remainder filled in from reference TRBV13 and TRBJ2-2): AAGVIQSPRHLIKEKRETATLKCYPIPRHDTVYWYQQGPGQDPQFLISFYEKMQSDKGSIPDRFSAQQFSDYHSELNMSSLELGDSALYFCASSLWEVTGELFFGEGSRLTVL.

This clonotype was observed a handful of times. The CDR3 DNA follows: TGTGCCACCAGTGCTACCGGGGGCCCTTTCACCAATGAGCAGTTCTTC. Translating it yields CATSATGGPFTNEQFF. V gene TRBV24-1 combines with J gene TRBJ2-1; D possibly uses TRBD1 or TRBD2 (6 bases each). Germline V gives CDR1 KGHDR, CDR2 SFDVKD. This CDR3 has 16 residues. V gave up 5 bases and J gave up 6 bases, with 19 bases separating them.

This clonotype showed up just a few times. The chain carries TRBV2 and TRBJ2-1; TRBD1 agrees at 11 bases. Germline lookup yields CDR1 SNHLY and CDR2 FYNNEI. The CDR3 sequence is 13 residues long. V was pared by 7 bases and J by 8 bases, with 4 bases of the junction left unmatched. DNA for the CDR3: TGTGCCAGCACTGGACAGGGGGCGTATGAGCAGTTCTTC. Translated, it gives CASTGQGAYEQFF.

The chain couples TRBV14 to TRBJ1-1; D is unresolved. V was shortened by 0 bases and J by 5 bases, with 10 bases between the two germline ends. Germline loops: CDR1 SGHDN, CDR2 FVKESK. CDR3 length: 14 amino acids. Here the CDR3 reads CASSQEFPGTEAFF. The CDR3 nucleotides are TGTGCCAGCAGCCAAGAATTCCCGGGGACTGAAGCTTTCTTT.

The chain combines TRBV20-1 with TRBJ2-5, with D maybe TRBD2 (7 bases). CDR1 DFQATT and CDR2 SNEGSKA come from the germline V gene (reference sequence). V lost 1 base to trimming and J lost 2 bases, with 11 bases between them. The CDR3 runs to 14 residues. CDR3 bases: TGCAGTGCTAGAGGGGGGGGGGCTCAAGAGACCCAGTACTTC. Its protein product is CSARGGGAQETQYF.

This clonotype was detected only a few times. V and J are TRBV21-1 and TRBJ2-3; whether TRBD1, the table's D call, matches the DNA was not checked. TRBV21-1 is recorded as a pseudogene. This CDR3 spans 14 amino acids. The CDR3 spells CASSSRQAPDTQYF. CDR3 in DNA: TGTGCCAGCAGCTCCCGACAGGCCCCAGATACGCAGTATTTT.

The CDR3 reads CSARGGRNTQYF. The DNA of the CDR3 is TGCAGTGCTAGGGGAGGTAGGAATACGCAGTATTTT. The rearrangement links TRBV20-1 to TRBJ2-3, with a tentative D call TRBD2 (6 bases). From germline, CDR1 is DFQATT and CDR2 SNEGSKA (reference sequence). CDR3 length: 12 amino acids. The V and J ends lost 3 bases and 7 bases respectively, with 11 bases between them.

This clonotype was detected ten times or more. This chain links TRBV18 with TRBJ2-3; a weak D match, TRBD1 (6 bases). This CDR3 is built from 13 residues. Germline CDR1 KGHSH, CDR2 LQKENI. The ends were cut back, 6 bases at V and 4 bases at J, with 11 bases in the middle. The CDR3: CASSPTGPDTQYF. The CDR3, as DNA: TGTGCCAGCTCCCCGACAGGACCAGATACGCAGTATTTT.

This clonotype was observed a few times. The rearrangement uses TRBV29-1 and TRBJ2-7; 14 bases fit TRBD2. V lost 5 bases to trimming and J lost 5 bases; unmatched junction nucleotides: 8. Germline V gene lookup returns CDR1 SQVTM and CDR2 ANQGSEA. The CDR3 runs to 15 residues. The CDR3 DNA sequence: TGCAGCGTTTCCGGACTAGCGGGAGGAACGGACGAGCAGTACTTC. It specifies CSVSGLAGGTDEQYF.

This clonotype was counted at least ten times. J is TRBJ2-7 and V is TRBV7-2; TRBD2 agrees at 7 bases. Germline loops: CDR1 SGHTA, CDR2 FQGNSA. This CDR3 is built from 14 residues. The V gene end was trimmed by 2 bases and the J gene end by 2 bases; junction bases not matched to a gene: 3. The CDR3 DNA sequence: TGTGCCAGCAGCTTAAGCGGGGTGGCCTACGAGCAGTACTTC. This encodes CASSLSGVAYEQYF.

This chain joins TRBV7-9 and TRBJ2-1, with unresolved D. V lost 8 bases to trimming and J lost 4 bases, with 18 bases between them. Germline V gives CDR1 SEHNR, CDR2 FQNEAQ (reference sequence). The CDR3 covers 15 residues. As DNA, the CDR3 is TGTGCCAGCTCCCCGGACCTCAGTTATTACAATGAGCAGTTCTTC. This gives the protein CASSPDLSYYNEQFF.

This clonotype has ten or more counts. The CDR3 loop is CSARDPGTSGNIQYF. DNA of the CDR3: TGCAGTGCTAGAGACCCCGGGACTAGCGGTAACATTCAGTACTTC. The rearrangement uses TRBV20-1 and TRBJ2-4; 11 positions match TRBD2. The CDR3 is 15 amino acids. The J segment lost 7 bases and the V segment lost 0 bases, leaving 5 bases of the junction unmatched. The germline CDR1 and CDR2 sequences are DFQATT and SNEGSKA (reference sequence).

Only a few counts were recorded for this clonotype. The chain recombines TRBV10-3 with TRBJ2-5; 9 bases match TRBD1. Looked up from germline, CDR1 is ENHRY and CDR2 is SYGVKD. CDR3 length: 14 residues. With 11 bases clipped from V and 5 bases from J, the junction kept 12 bases outside the gene matches. CDR3 sequence (DNA): TGTGCCTCCGCCCCTACAGGGGGCGGTGAGACCCAGTACTTC. Translation: CASAPTGGGETQYF.

As for this clonotype: A clone one base away is much larger, so this may be a read error. The chain employs TRBV3-1 and TRBJ2-7; D uncertain. The CDR3 length is 12 residues. Germline lookup yields CDR1 LGHDT and CDR2 YNNKEL (reference sequence). V lost 3 bases, J lost 9 bases, and 12 bases lay in between. The CDR3 nucleotides read TGTGCCAGCAGCCAGCACAGTGAGTCGCAGTACTTC. Translated, it gives CASSQHSESQYF.

This clonotype was seen repeatedly, ten times or more. The rearrangement uses TRBV20-1 and TRBJ2-6, with D perhaps TRBD1 (5 bases). Germline V gene data show CDR1 as DFQATT and CDR2 as SNEGSKA (reference sequence). CDR3 length: 17 residues. V lost 3 bases and J 2 bases, leaving 17 bases between the germline ends. CDR3: CSARSGIHRTGANVLTF. In nucleotides, the CDR3 is TGCAGTGCTAGGTCAGGGATCCACCGGACTGGGGCCAACGTCCTGACTTTC.

V gene TRBV4-3 combines with J gene TRBJ1-5, with 8 bases fitting TRBD1. The CDR3 is 15 amino acids. With 0 bases clipped from V and 6 bases from J, the junction kept 4 bases outside the gene matches. Germline CDR1 is LGHNA and CDR2 is YSLEER. CDR3: CASSQDTGGTQPQHF. The CDR3 coding sequence is TGCGCCAGCAGCCAAGATACAGGGGGTACTCAGCCCCAGCATTTT.

The rearrangement links TRBV19 to TRBJ2-5; 10 positions agree with TRBD2. With 2 bases clipped from V and 2 bases from J, the junction kept 11 bases outside the gene matches. CDR1 LNHDA and CDR2 SQIVND come from the germline V gene (reference sequence). This CDR3 comprises 18 residues. CDR3: CASSITPWTSGRQETQYF. CDR3 DNA: TGTGCCAGTAGTATAACCCCCTGGACTAGCGGAAGACAAGAGACCCAGTACTTC.

This clonotype was detected only a few times. V usage is TRBV20-1 and J usage is TRBJ2-1; D is uncertain. CDR1 DFQATT and CDR2 SNEGSKA come from the germline V gene (reference sequence). The CDR3 totals 15 residues. V was trimmed by 5 bases and J by 6 bases, leaving 20 bases between them. The CDR3 nucleotides are TGCAGTGCTGAGGCGGCGATCCCACGCCGCAATGAGCAGTTCTTC. It encodes CSAEAAIPRRNEQFF.

This clonotype was recorded a few times. This chain joins TRBV3-1 and TRBJ1-2; TRBD1 aligns across 7 bases. With V trimmed by 3 bases and J by 4 bases, 11 bases remained unmatched. This CDR3 comprises 16 residues. Germline V gives CDR1 LGHDT, CDR2 YNNKEL (reference sequence). The CDR3 region has the DNA TGTGCCAGCAGCCATAACGGCGACAGGGCTGGCTATGGCTACACCTTC. Protein sequence: CASSHNGDRAGYGYTF.

The chain employs TRBV20-1 and TRBJ1-2, with 7 bases lining up with TRBD1. With 3 bases clipped from V and 4 bases from J, the junction kept 11 bases outside the gene matches. CDR1 DFQATT and CDR2 SNEGSKA come from the germline V gene (reference sequence). The CDR3 totals 15 residues. The chain's CDR3 is CSASPPGGPGYGYTF. The CDR3 region has the DNA TGCAGTGCTAGCCCACCAGGGGGGCCCGGCTATGGCTACACCTTC.

This clonotype was seen only once. A read error is possible here, since a much larger clone lies one base away. The rearrangement joins TRBV12-3 or TRBV12-4 to TRBJ1-5; TRBD1 matches at 8 bases. V was clipped by 6 bases and J by 11 bases; unmatched bases: 12. The CDR3 contains 14 residues. CDR3 coding DNA: TGTGCCAGCAGGTCCTCGGACAGGGCCAAGGCCCAGCATTTT. This gives the protein CASRSSDRAKAQHF.